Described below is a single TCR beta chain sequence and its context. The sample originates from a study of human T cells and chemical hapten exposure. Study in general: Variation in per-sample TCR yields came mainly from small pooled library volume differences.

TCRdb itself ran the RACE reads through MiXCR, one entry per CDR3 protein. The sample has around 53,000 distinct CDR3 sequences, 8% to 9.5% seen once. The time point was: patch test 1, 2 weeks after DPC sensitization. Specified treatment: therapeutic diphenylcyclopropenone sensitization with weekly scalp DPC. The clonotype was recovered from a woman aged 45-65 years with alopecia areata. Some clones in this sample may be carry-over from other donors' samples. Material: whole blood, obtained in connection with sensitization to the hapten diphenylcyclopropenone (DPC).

CDR3 nucleotides: TGCAGTGCTAGGGACAGGGACCAGCCCCAGCATTTT. Translating it yields CSARDRDQPQHF. The J gene is TRBJ1-5, the V gene TRBV20-1; 8 bases are shared with TRBD1. J gave up 7 bases and V 3 bases, and 2 bases lay outside the gene matches. Germline loops: CDR1 DFQATT, CDR2 SNEGSKA (reference sequence). This CDR3 spans 12 amino acids.